Below are 26 T cell receptor beta chains sequenced from a single sample in a study of tumor and adjacent non-tumor tissue in lung cancer. RNA was extracted from bulk tissue without any cell sorting. The normal lung tissue was taken more than 3 cm from the tumor edge. TCRbeta libraries were built with three rounds of nested PCR, modified from ARM-PCR. From the multiplex PCR reads, TCRdb called clonotypes with MiXCR, one entry per CDR3 protein. Of some 73,000 distinct CDR3 sequences listed, about four fifths are singletons. The material sequenced was distant non-tumor lung tissue. Receptors were obtained from a man between 60 and 75 years old with non-small cell lung cancer.

About this clonotype: Its ends do not fully match the called genes, so a read error is possible. V and J are TRBV6-1 and TRBJ1-1; no definite D call. This CDR3 spans 14 amino acids. Looked up from germline, CDR1 is MNHNS and CDR2 is SASEGT. CDR3 amino acids: CASSSAGSGAEASF. As DNA, the CDR3 is TGTGCCAGCAGCTCCGCGGGGTCAGGCGCTGAAGCTTCTTTT.

This clonotype was observed a handful of times. The chain links TRBV28 to TRBJ2-1; the match to TRBD2 covers 8 bases. Germline V lookup: CDR1 MDHEN, CDR2 SYDVKM. Trimming removed 2 bases from V and 7 bases from J; junction bases left unmatched: 4. The CDR3 covers 14 residues. CDR3 protein: CASSLSGRVNEQFF. In DNA form, the CDR3 reads TGTGCCAGCAGTTTAAGCGGGAGAGTGAATGAGCAGTTCTTC.

This clonotype has a count of ten or more. V is TRBV29-1 and J is TRBJ2-4, with D perhaps matching TRBD1 (5 bases). V was cut by 5 bases and J by 0 bases, with 14 bases left in between. The germline V gene has CDR1 SQVTM and CDR2 ANQGSEA. The CDR3 sequence is 15 residues long. CDR3 in DNA: TGCAGCGTTCTTCGACAGACCTTAGCCAAAAACATTCAGTACTTC. Translation gives CSVLRQTLAKNIQYF. The full variable domain, rest sourced from reference TRBV29-1 and TRBJ2-4, is SAVISQKPSRDICQRGTSLTIQCQVDSQVTMMFWYRQQPGQSLTLIATANQGSEATYESGFVIDKFPISRPNLTFSTLTVSNMSPEDSSIYLCSVLRQTLAKNIQYFGAGTRLSVL.

V and J are TRBV11-2 and TRBJ2-3, with TRBD2 identical over 7 bases. The CDR3 runs to 19 residues. V was pared by 7 bases and J by 1 base, with 20 bases of the junction left unmatched. Germline-derived CDR1 and CDR2 are SGHAT and FQNNGV. CDR3 region: CASTDSRTRDARGTDTQYF. DNA of the CDR3: TGTGCCAGCACCGACAGCAGGACTAGGGACGCTAGGGGCACAGATACGCAGTATTTT.

In regard to this clonotype: A junction boundary mismatches the germline segment, possibly from a read error. J is TRBJ2-7 and V is TRBV7-9; 14 bases are shared with TRBD2. CDR1 and CDR2 from the germline V gene are SEHNR and FQNEAQ (reference sequence). The CDR3 loop spans 15 amino acids. In DNA, the CDR3 is TGTGCCAGCAGACCGACTAGCGGGGGGGCCTACGAGCAGTGCTTC. Translating it yields CASRPTSGGAYEQCF.

The gene calls are TRBV20-1 and TRBJ2-7, with D maybe TRBD1 (6 bases). TRBJ2-1 matches the DNA end more closely, so the J call is doubtful. Germline V CDR1 and CDR2: DFQATT, SNEGSKA (reference sequence). The CDR3 totals 14 residues. The CDR3: CSASESGDTYEQFF. The DNA for the CDR3 is TGCAGTGCTAGTGAGTCAGGGGATACCTACGAGCAGTTCTTC.

This chain links TRBV5-1 with TRBJ1-2, with 7 bases matching TRBD1. V was clipped by 5 bases and J by 7 bases; unmatched bases: 14. CDR1 is SGHRS, CDR2 YFSETQ, per germline. CDR3 length equals 15 residues. The CDR3 DNA sequence: TGCGCCAGCAGGTTGACAGGGCCGTTTACCTCTGGCTACACCTTC. Protein sequence: CASRLTGPFTSGYTF.

Concerning this clonotype: One end of the junction does not line up with germline, which may come from a read error. J is TRBJ2-7 and V is TRBV20-1; 12 bases match TRBD2. The CDR3 has 18 amino acids. The germline V gene has CDR1 DFQATT and CDR2 SNEGSKA (reference sequence). CDR3: CSARDPGTLAGGAYGQYF. The DNA of the CDR3 is TGCAGTGCTAGAGATCCGGGGACTCTAGCGGGAGGGGCCTACGGGCAGTACTTC.

For this clonotype: Given the absence of the conserved phenylalanine or tryptophan at the CDR3 end, a read error is likely. The chain links TRBV11-3 to TRBJ2-2; 9 bases are shared with TRBD2. From germline, CDR1 is SGHNT and CDR2 YENEEA. The length of the CDR3 is 18 residues. This chain's CDR3 is CASSSRGAGGYRAGELFD. The CDR3 bases are TGTGCAAGCAGCTCCCGGGGAGCGGGAGGATACAGAGCCGGGGAGCTGTTTGAT.

This clonotype occurred a few times. Being one base from a much bigger clone, this may be a read error. The chain has TRBV12-3 or TRBV12-4 and TRBJ2-7; TRBD2 matches at 8 bases. The CDR3 sequence is 14 residues long. This CDR3 reads CVSSPSGSSYEQYF. The CDR3 DNA reads TGTGTCAGCAGCCCTAGCGGGTCTTCCTACGAGCAGTACTTC.

With respect to this clonotype: It may be a read error: a sequence one base away is much more abundant. V is TRBV6-2 or TRBV6-3 and J is TRBJ2-3, with D unresolved. The CDR3 length is 12 residues. The V gene's germline CDR1 is MNHEY and CDR2 SVGEGT. CDR3 amino acids: CVSSYSKDTQYF. CDR3 in DNA: TGTGTCAGCAGTTACTCGAAAGATACGCAGTATTTT.

In the case of this clonotype: One end of the junction does not line up with germline, which may come from a read error. The V call is TRBV11-2, the J call TRBJ2-1, with a weak D call TRBD1 (6 bases). Germline assignment: CDR1 SGHAT and CDR2 FQNNGV. The CDR3 sequence is 15 residues long. CDR3 bases: TGTGCCAGCAGTTTCACAGGGAGCTCCTACAATGAGCAGCACTTC. As protein: CASSFTGSSYNEQHF.

Comments on this clonotype: Possible read error: a much larger clone is one base away. The rearrangement joins TRBV6-5 to TRBJ1-1; no definite D call. Germline V gene data show CDR1 as MNHEY and CDR2 as SVGAGI. This CDR3 comprises 14 residues. V lost 10 bases to trimming and J lost 6 bases, with 21 bases between them. DNA for the CDR3: TGTGCCACCCACAGTGGCCCAAAAACCTCTGAAGCTTTCTTT. It codes for CATHSGPKTSEAFF.

This chain joins TRBV24-1 and TRBJ2-3; 8 bases map to TRBD2. This CDR3 region has 15 residues. Germline V gene sequence: CDR1 KGHDR, CDR2 SFDVKD. J was trimmed by 2 bases and V by 1 base; bases with no gene match: 1. The CDR3 DNA reads TGTGCCACCAGTGATTTAGCGGGAGACACAGATACGCAGTATTTT. It specifies CATSDLAGDTDTQYF.

The genes are TRBV6-5 and TRBJ1-2, with a tentative D call TRBD1 (5 bases). Germline loops: CDR1 MNHEY, CDR2 SVGAGI. V lost 8 bases and J lost 5, with 18 bases in between. The length of the CDR3 is 14 residues. CDR3 nucleotides: TGTGCCAGCTGCGGGGACGGCCAGGAGTATGGCTACACCTTC. Amino acids: CASCGDGQEYGYTF.

A remark on this clonotype: Because the CDR3 is missing its conserved closing phenylalanine or tryptophan, this is likely a read error. The gene calls are TRBV6-5 and TRBJ1-5, with 9 bases fitting TRBD1. CDR1 and CDR2 from the germline V gene are MNHEY and SVGAGI. The length of the CDR3 is 17 residues. CDR3 nucleotides: TGTGCCAGCAGCAGGACAGGGGATGGCAATAGCAGTCAGCCCCAGCATTCT. This encodes CASSRTGDGNSSQPQHS.

For this clonotype: A junction end diverges from the germline sequence, so it may reflect a read error. V gene TRBV11-1 combines with J gene TRBJ2-1; D may be TRBD2 (6 bases). CDR3 size: 14 residues. Germline values: CDR1 SGHAT, CDR2 FQDESV (reference sequence). The chain's CDR3 is CARGVYVTGGEQFF. In DNA form, the CDR3 reads TGTGCCAGAGGCGTTTACGTGACCGGGGGTGAGCAATTCTTC. Full variable domain (remainder filled in from reference TRBV11-1 and TRBJ2-1): EAEVAQSPRYKITEKSQAVAFWCDPISGHATLYWYRQILGQGPELLVQFQDESVVDDSQLPKDRFSAERLKGVDSTLKIQPAELGDSAMYLCARGVYVTGGEQFFGPGTRLTVL.

About this clonotype itself: Its ends do not fully match the called genes, so a read error is possible. V and J are TRBV20-1 and TRBJ2-5; D might be TRBD2 (5 bases). Germline V CDR1 and CDR2: DFQATT, SNEGSKA (reference sequence). This CDR3 has 13 residues. The CDR3 bases are TGCAATGCTAGTATAACGACGGGGGAGACCCAGTACTTC. Residues: CNASITTGETQYF.

This clonotype showed up many times. This chain connects TRBV6-1 to TRBJ2-5, with TRBD1 matching over 8 bases. The germline V gene has CDR1 MNHNS and CDR2 SASEGT. The V segment lost 6 bases and the J segment 3 bases; nucleotides outside the gene matches: 3. The CDR3 is 13 amino acids. CDR3 amino acids: CASRPTGEETQYF. As DNA, the CDR3 is TGTGCCAGCAGACCGACAGGGGAAGAGACCCAGTACTTC.

As for this clonotype: At one end, the junction sequence differs from germline, possibly due to a read error. The CDR3 sequence: CASSPTSGGVTGSNGLTF. In nucleotides, the CDR3 is TGTGCCAGCAGTCCAACTAGCGGGGGAGTCACTGGGTCCAACGGCCTGACTTTC. This sequence joins TRBV11-2 and TRBJ2-6; 11 nucleotides line up with TRBD2. CDR3 size: 18 residues. Germline lookup yields CDR1 SGHAT and CDR2 FQNNGV.

About this clonotype: This clone may be a read error of a much larger clone one base away. The rearrangement uses TRBV29-1 and TRBJ2-3; D might be TRBD1 (5 bases). Germline CDR1 and CDR2: SQVTM and ANQGSEA. The CDR3 contains 12 residues. The CDR3 spells CSVQGLTGTQYF. The CDR3, as DNA: TGCAGCGTTCAGGGCCTCACAGGTACGCAGTATTTT.

Concerning this clonotype itself: An end of the junction differs from the germline gene, which may be a read error. The chain combines TRBV20-1 with TRBJ2-2; 14 nucleotides match TRBD2. The CDR3 has 16 amino acids. Germline-derived CDR1 and CDR2 are DFQATT and SNEGSKA (reference sequence). The DNA for the CDR3 is TGCAATGCTAGGGGGACTAGCGGGGGAGACACCTGGGAGATGTTTTTT. Its protein is CNARGTSGGDTWEMFF.

V is TRBV2 and J is TRBJ2-1, with D tentatively TRBD2 (6 bases). The CDR3 sequence is 15 residues long. Germline V gene data show CDR1 as SNHLY and CDR2 as FYNNEI. V lost 4 bases and J lost 6, with 16 bases in between. DNA of the CDR3: TGTGCCAGCAGTGCCCCGGGGGACCTGGGCAATGAGCAGTTCTTC. This codes for CASSAPGDLGNEQFF.

Comment on this clonotype: Mismatch with germline at one junction end may stem from a read error. The chain has TRBV6-2 or TRBV6-3 and TRBJ2-1; D is ambiguous. The CDR3 loop spans 14 amino acids. The germline V gene encodes CDR1 MNHEY and CDR2 SVGEGT. CDR3 bases: TGTGCCAGCACCGACCGGAAAGCCCACAATGAGCAATTCTTC. It is translated as CASTDRKAHNEQFF.

A note on this clonotype: One end of the junction does not line up with germline, which may come from a read error. J is TRBJ2-7 and V is TRBV6-5; a possible D gene is TRBD2 (5 bases). Germline CDR1 reads MNHEY; CDR2 reads SVGAGI. There are 16 residues in the CDR3. The CDR3 region has the DNA TGTGCCAGCAGTTACTCGTCTAACGGGGTCACCTACGAGCAGTGCTTC. Amino acids: CASSYSSNGVTYEQCF.

As for this clonotype: One end of the junction is discordant with germline, which a read error may explain. J is TRBJ2-1 and V is TRBV6-5, with no clear D. CDR3 length: 15 residues. The V gene's germline CDR1 is MNHEY and CDR2 SVGAGI. The chain's CDR3 is CTSSYKRLKGDKQFF. In nucleotides, the CDR3 is TGTACCAGCAGTTACAAGAGGCTGAAAGGCGATAAGCAGTTCTTC.